This T cell receptor (beta chain) emerged from a study of shared clonotypes between healthy human individuals. General observations from the study: Blood alone was sampled, and tissue repertoires likely differ. Among donors, the sharing of clonotypes was expected to be influenced by sequencing depth.

Produced via immunoSEQ multiplex PCR; TCRdb's table is partial and in-frame only. The repertoire consists of over a million clones, with approximately 72% occurring once and the leading ten covering approximately 1.5%. A remark on this clone: The target antigen is unknown.

The CDR3 is made up of 13 amino acids. The germline CDR1 and CDR2 sequences are KGHSH and LQKENI. V dropped 4 bases and J dropped 5; count of bases not matched to a gene: 2. Material for sequencing was memory CD4+ T cells sorted from blood. Subset reported: CD45RA-negative fraction. The receptor was derived from a man aged 18-30 years in good health. This chain connects TRBV18 to TRBJ1-5, with TRBD1 identical over 7 bases. The CDR3 coding sequence is TGTGCCAGCTCACAAGACAGGGATCAGCCCCAGCATTTT. It codes for CASSQDRDQPQHF.